This T cell receptor beta chain was identified during a study of shared clonotypes between healthy human individuals (TCRdb year 2020). Some background on the complete study: The cohort included a few men and a couple of women between 18 and 49 years of age. For each donor, CD4 naive and CD4 memory were each run on three plates, CD8 naive on two plates, and CD8 memory on one plate. The study deeply sequenced blood TCR repertoires of five healthy adults to estimate repertoire size and the extent of clonotype sharing between individuals. Different laboratories and diverse techniques were used to prepare libraries and sequence TCR repertoires, to increase sequencing depth and limit assay-specific biases. Each donor's leukapheresis produced roughly between about 0.9 and 9.5 billion PBMCs. Study-wide findings and limitations: Incomplete sequencing was indicated by rarefaction of sorted-subset datasets, despite the large sequencing depth. About 4.5% of naive CD4, roughly 3.6% of naive CD8, approximately 2.2% of memory CD4, and approximately 0.4% of memory CD8 clonotypes were shared across a few donors. The small number of donors limited the genetic and exposure-history diversity represented. Clonotypes shared by all four sorted-subset donors showed higher generation probabilities than non-shared clonotypes. Naive subsets generally had larger estimated clonotype richness than memory subsets did. Pairwise subsampling indicated that sequencing depth was expected to affect the degree of clonotype sharing among donors. Only blood was sampled, and tissue TCR repertoires likely differ from those in blood.

Donors were healthy HIV-negative adults with no recently reported acute infections or vaccinations. All donors were Caucasian adults living in Nashville, Tennessee, USA. CD4+ T cells were enriched by magnetic negative selection, after which naive cells were positively selected on CD45RA and the negative fraction was taken as the memory subset. After blood collection by leukapheresis, PBMCs were isolated using Ficoll-Histopaque density gradient centrifugation and then cryopreserved in the vapor phase of liquid nitrogen. Purity and quantity of every magnetically sorted T cell population were checked by analytical flow cytometry. From each sorted fraction, genomic DNA was isolated and quantified by UV absorbance on a Nanodrop 2000c. This clone was seen once. The target of this receptor is not known. Base qualities are not recorded, but no much larger clone differs from it by a single base. Using the deep immunoSEQ assay, multiplex PCR amplified TCR CDR3 regions from genomic DNA. For each cell subset, the extracted genomic DNA was distributed evenly across all wells of several immunoSEQ 96-well plates, and each plate served as one replicate. For sorted subsets, each replicate PCR was loaded with about 0.2 ug genomic DNA, equivalent to some 31,000 T cell genomes. The purified libraries were quantified using a Qubit 3.0 fluorometer, sized with a Bioanalyzer 2100, and then quantified again using the KAPA Library Quantification kit. A separate single-read 150-cycle Illumina NextSeq 550 flow cell was used to sequence each immunoSEQ 96-well plate. The paper's data handling went like this. Because only junctional sequences without quality scores were contained in the immunoSEQ output, filtering matching that applied to full-length reads could not be performed. To assign V/J genes and CDR3, sequences were annotated using PyIR, a Python wrapper for IgBLAST v1.9, with IMGT germline references. Reads with weak V/J assignments (E-value above 1e-6), missing CDR3, stop codons, out-of-frame junctions, or ambiguous translated residues were removed. V3J clonotypes were defined as sequences sharing an identical inferred V gene, J gene, and CDR3 amino acid sequence. Percentage overlap between repertoires was calculated by dividing the number of shared unique clonotypes by the size of the smaller repertoire. Repertoire richness was assessed with RTK rarefaction, the Chao1 estimator, and Recon v2.1 estimates of unobserved clonotypes. For all TCRbeta clonotypes obtained by the gDNA method from a few donors, generation probabilities were computed with OLGA. Held by TCRdb, this immuneACCESS table contains in-frame sequences only and omits some clones. Under half of the omission traces to an unresolved V gene where checked; the cause of the rest is unknown. V and J calls plus clone size are reproduced from that table; the DNA served to infer D and trimming. For this sample there are more than 2,000,000 clones; 90% to 95% appear just once. The ten largest clones capture 0.14% of the sample.

The CDR3 runs 16 amino acids, cysteine and phenylalanine included. The read is trimmed to its CDR3 DNA, 48 bases read in frame from base 1. CDR1 and CDR2 were assigned from the germline V gene (reference sequence) as SGHNT and YYREEE. V trim: 4 bases; J trim: 1 base; unmatched bases: 4. The clonotype comes from a man aged 18 to 35 in good health. The rearrangement joined TRBV5-4 to TRBJ2-2, with 10 junctional bases fitting TRBD2. The sample taken for sequencing was naive CD4+ T cells sorted from blood. What this sample's cell subset or site label stands for: CD45RA+ positively selected. The nucleotide sequence is given as TGTGCCAGCAGCCGCAGGACTAGCGGGAACACCGGGGAGCTGTTTTTT. This translates into CASSRRTSGNTGELFF.